This entry describes one TCR beta chain. Which antigen it targets is not known. Nothing much larger sits one base from this clone, and base qualities are not available. The data stem from a study of shared clonotypes between healthy human individuals (dated by TCRdb to 2020 to 2021). Background for the entire study: A couple of women and a few men aged 18 to 49 years were included in the cohort. Blood TCR repertoires of roughly 5 healthy adults were deeply sequenced to estimate repertoire size and the extent of clonotype sharing between individuals. For each donor, CD4 naive and CD4 memory were each given three plates, CD8 naive was given two plates, and CD8 memory was given one plate. Different laboratories and diverse techniques were used to prepare libraries and sequence TCR repertoires, to increase sequencing depth and limit assay-specific biases. Between about 0.94 and 8.9 billion PBMCs per donor were obtained by leukapheresis.

V and J are truncated by 0 bases and 0 bases respectively, leaving an intervening sequence of 12 bases. Spanning cysteine to phenylalanine, the CDR3 consists of 17 amino acids. The read is trimmed to its CDR3 DNA, 51 bases read in frame from base 1. Taken from the germline V gene (reference sequence), the CDR1 and CDR2 loops are WNHNN and SYGVQD. CD8 naive samples were obtained by positive selection for CCR7 among CD45RO-negative cells, yielding a CD45RA+CCR7+ population from which TemRA cells were excluded. The donors were healthy, HIV-negative adults who had no recently reported acute infections or vaccinations. Every donor was a Caucasian adult living in Nashville, Tennessee, USA. Blood was obtained by leukapheresis, after which PBMCs were separated by Ficoll-Histopaque density gradient centrifugation and cryopreserved in liquid nitrogen vapor phase. Analytical flow cytometry was used to check the purity and quantity of each magnetically sorted T cell population. Genomic DNA was isolated from each sorted fraction and quantified by UV absorbance on a Nanodrop 2000c.

Using the deep immunoSEQ assay, TCR CDR3 regions were amplified from genomic DNA by multiplex PCR. For each cell subset, the extracted genomic DNA was distributed evenly across all wells of several immunoSEQ 96-well plates, and each plate served as one replicate. For sorted subsets, each replicate PCR was loaded with about 0.2 ug genomic DNA, equivalent to 30,000 or so T cell genomes. Purified libraries were measured with a Qubit 3.0 fluorometer, size-checked on a Bioanalyzer 2100, and measured again with the KAPA Library Quantification kit. A separate single-read 150-cycle Illumina NextSeq 550 flow cell was used to sequence each immunoSEQ 96-well plate. The study's own analysis went as follows. Because the immunoSEQ output held only junctional sequences and lacked quality scores, the filtering could not match the filtering applied to full-length reads. Sequences were annotated with PyIR, a Python wrapper for IgBLAST v1.9, and V/J genes and CDR3 were assigned using IMGT germline references. Reads were removed for weak V/J assignments (E-value above 1e-6), missing CDR3, stop codons, out-of-frame junctions, or ambiguous translated residues. V3J clonotypes were defined by identical inferred V gene, J gene, and CDR3 amino acid sequence. The percentage overlap between two repertoires was calculated by dividing the number of shared unique clonotypes by the size of the smaller repertoire. RTK rarefaction, the Chao1 estimator, and Recon v2.1 estimates of unobserved clonotypes were used to assess repertoire richness. OLGA was used to compute generation probabilities for all TCRbeta clonotypes that the gDNA method yielded from a few donors. TCRdb retrieved this table from immuneACCESS and kept in-frame rearrangements only. Not all clones are present; in checked studies, unresolved V genes account for under half, and no reason is known for the remainder. V and J calls and clone size are given by that table; D and trimming were obtained from the DNA. Counted in this sample were 750,000 to 1,000,000 clones; 80% to 95% of them appeared once. The ten largest make up about 25% of the sample.

The study at large found these results: Because the study included only a small number of donors, the genetic and exposure-history diversity represented was limited. Naive subsets generally had larger estimated clonotype richness than memory subsets did. Rarefaction of sorted-subset datasets indicated incomplete sequencing despite the large sequencing depth. Compared with non-shared clonotypes, the clonotypes found in all four sorted-subset donors had higher generation probabilities. Only blood was sampled, and tissue TCR repertoires likely differ from those in blood. Based on pairwise subsampling, the degree of clonotype sharing among donors was expected to be affected by sequencing depth. When a handful of donors were compared, the shared fraction of clonotypes was about 5.2% for naive CD4, about 4% for naive CD8, about 2.5% for memory CD4, and around 0.37% for memory CD8.

The source is a man in his thirties or forties in good health. Recombination connected TRBV10-1 to TRBJ2-1; the D gene assignment is ambiguous. Sequencing was carried out using naive CD8+ T cells sorted from blood. Reading the label with the study, this specimen's cell subset or site is: CD45RA+CCR7+. The nucleotide sequence reads TGCGCCAGCAGTGAGTCCTTGGCGGAAAGCTCCTACAATGAGCAGTTCTTC. This gives the protein CASSESLAESSYNEQFF.